This T cell receptor (beta chain) was sequenced during a study of T cells after yellow fever vaccination. V gave up 6 bases and J gave up 3 bases, with 14 bases separating them. The CDR3 loop spans 14 amino acids. Germline V gene lookup returns CDR1 MNHNS and CDR2 SASEGT. This clonotype came up once. What it recognizes is unknown. This may be a read error, as it is one base from a much larger clone. Study conclusions and caveats: Abundant clonotypes from the bulk population could have been carried over as contaminants into FACS-sorted repertoires. Post-booster repertoires contained most primary-vaccination clones again (approximately 95% CD4, around 88% CD8). Just a small share of clonotypes turned up in the CD4 compartment as well as the CD8 compartment.

In making TCR cDNA, 5'RACE template switching added a universal primer site and UMIs to it. TCRdb passed the 5' RACE reads through MiXCR, listing each CDR3 protein once. Of around 70,000 distinct CDR3 sequences listed, approximately 7% are singletons. The rearrangement links TRBV6-1 to TRBJ1-2, with a tentative D call TRBD1 (5 bases). Material: CD8+ T cells sorted from PBMCs, obtained less than 6 days after the first yellow fever vaccination. This receptor was taken from a man aged 18 to 29 who received the YFV17D yellow fever vaccine. Here the CDR3 reads CASRVIGVDYGYTF. In nucleotides, the CDR3 is TGTGCCAGCAGAGTGATAGGGGTTGACTATGGCTACACCTTC.